This TCR beta chain derives from a study of shared clonotypes between healthy human individuals. At least ten counts were recorded for this clone. Its antigen remains unknown. This CDR3 has 15 amino acids. From germline, CDR1 is KGHSY and CDR2 FQNENV. After removal of 4 bases from V and 2 bases from J, the junction contained 4 bases not matched to a gene. Whole-study findings and limits: Collection of samples was limited to blood; tissue repertoires likely differ. Clonotype sharing among donors was thought likely to change with sequencing depth.

As originally analysed: ImmunoSEQ only sent back junction sequences with no quality scores, so filtering was done differently. Sequenced by immunoSEQ multiplex PCR; TCRdb stores in-frame clones only, minus some. That table furnishes V, J and clone size, whereas the DNA furnished D and trimming. The table has about 100,000 clones, roughly 70% seen once; the top ten hold more than 20%. The clonotype comes from a woman in her twenties or thirties in good health. The V gene is TRBV16, the J gene TRBJ2-3, with TRBD2 matching 9 bases. Sequencing used memory CD8+ T cells sorted from blood. This sample's subset: CD45RO+ cells pooled with CCR7-negative TemRA cells. CDR3 in amino acids: CASSRLAGHTDTQYF. CDR3 in DNA: TGTGCCAGCAGCCGCCTAGCGGGACACACAGATACGCAGTATTTT.